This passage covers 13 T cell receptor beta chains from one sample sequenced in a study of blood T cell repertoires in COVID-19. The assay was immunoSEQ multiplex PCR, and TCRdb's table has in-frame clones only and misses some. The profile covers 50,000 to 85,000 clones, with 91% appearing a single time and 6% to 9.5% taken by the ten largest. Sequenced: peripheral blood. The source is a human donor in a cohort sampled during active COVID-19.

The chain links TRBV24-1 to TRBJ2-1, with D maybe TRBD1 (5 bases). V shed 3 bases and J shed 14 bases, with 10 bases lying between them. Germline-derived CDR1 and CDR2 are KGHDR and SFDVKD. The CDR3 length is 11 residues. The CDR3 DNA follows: TGTGCCACCAGTGATGGGGCCTCCGAGTTCTTC. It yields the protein CATSDGASEFF.

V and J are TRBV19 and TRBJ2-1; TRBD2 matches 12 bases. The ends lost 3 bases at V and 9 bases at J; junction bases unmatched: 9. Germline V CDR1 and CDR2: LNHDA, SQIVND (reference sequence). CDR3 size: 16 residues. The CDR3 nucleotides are TGTGCCAGTAGTATGCGTGCTAGCGGGGGGGCGGGTGAGCAGTTCTTC. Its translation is CASSMRASGGAGEQFF.

The CDR3 DNA reads TGTGCCAGCAGCTTTAAAATGCCCAAGGGACTTCGTGCTTTCTTT. Translation gives CASSFKMPKGLRAFF. The chain carries TRBV7-2 and TRBJ1-1; D is perhaps TRBD1 (5 bases). The germline V gene encodes CDR1 SGHTA and CDR2 FQGNSA. V was cut by 3 bases and J by 11 bases, with 22 bases left in between. The CDR3 runs 15 residues.

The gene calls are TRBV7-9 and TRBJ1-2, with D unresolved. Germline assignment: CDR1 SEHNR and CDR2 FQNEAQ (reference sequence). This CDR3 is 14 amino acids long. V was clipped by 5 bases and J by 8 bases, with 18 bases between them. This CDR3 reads CASSPRTGREGYTF. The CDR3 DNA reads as TGTGCCAGCAGCCCCCGGACGGGCCGGGAGGGCTACACCTTC. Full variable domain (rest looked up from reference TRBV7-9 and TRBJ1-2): DTGVSQNPRHKITKRGQNVTFRCDPISEHNRLYWYRQTLGQGPEFLTYFQNEAQLEKSRLLSDRFSAERPKGSFSTLEIQRTEQGDSAMYLCASSPRTGREGYTFGSGTRLTVV.

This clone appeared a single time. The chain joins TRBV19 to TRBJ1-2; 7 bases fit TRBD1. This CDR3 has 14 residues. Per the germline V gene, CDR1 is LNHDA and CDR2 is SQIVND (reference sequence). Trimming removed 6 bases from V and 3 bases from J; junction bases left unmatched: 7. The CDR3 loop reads CASSHRTGDYGYTF. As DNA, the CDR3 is TGTGCCAGTAGCCACAGAACAGGGGACTATGGCTACACCTTC.

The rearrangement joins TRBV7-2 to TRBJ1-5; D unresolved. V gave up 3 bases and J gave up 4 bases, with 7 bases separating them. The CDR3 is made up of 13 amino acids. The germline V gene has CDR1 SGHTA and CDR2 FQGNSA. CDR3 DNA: TGTGCCAGCAGCTTGAGCAGGAATCAGCCCCAGCATTTT. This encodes CASSLSRNQPQHF.

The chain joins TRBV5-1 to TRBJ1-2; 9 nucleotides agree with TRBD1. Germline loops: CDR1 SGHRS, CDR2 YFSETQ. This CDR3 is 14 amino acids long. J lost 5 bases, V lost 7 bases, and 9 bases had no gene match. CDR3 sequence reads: CASGQTGGGYGYTF. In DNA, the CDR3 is TGCGCCAGCGGACAAACAGGGGGCGGGTATGGCTACACCTTC. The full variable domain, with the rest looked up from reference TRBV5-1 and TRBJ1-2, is KAGVTQTPRYLIKTRGQQVTLSCSPISGHRSVSWYQQTPGQGLQFLFEYFSETQRNKGNFPGRFSGRQFSNSRSEMNVSTLELGDSALYLCASGQTGGGYGYTFGSGTRLTVV.

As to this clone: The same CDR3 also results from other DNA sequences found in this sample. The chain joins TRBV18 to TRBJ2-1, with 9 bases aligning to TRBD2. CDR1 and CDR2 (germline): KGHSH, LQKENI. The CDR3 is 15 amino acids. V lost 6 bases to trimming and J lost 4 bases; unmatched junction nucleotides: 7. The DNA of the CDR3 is TGTGCCAGCTCGCCAGCGGGGGGTGCTTACAATGAGCAGTTCTTC. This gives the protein CASSPAGGAYNEQFF.

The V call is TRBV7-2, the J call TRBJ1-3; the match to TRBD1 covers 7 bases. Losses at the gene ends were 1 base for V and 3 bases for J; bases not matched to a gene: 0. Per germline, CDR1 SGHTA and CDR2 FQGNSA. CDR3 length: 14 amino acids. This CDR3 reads CASSLGDSGNTIYF. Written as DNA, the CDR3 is TGTGCCAGCAGCTTAGGGGACAGTGGAAACACCATATATTTT.

The CDR3 loop reads CASSLAALAGVETQYF. The CDR3, as DNA: TGTGCCAGCAGCTTGGCCGCCCTAGCGGGGGTTGAGACCCAGTACTTC. The V call is TRBV5-4, the J call TRBJ2-5, with 10 nucleotides matching TRBD2. Trimming at V came to 0 bases and at J to 5 bases, leaving 7 bases not matched to a gene. Germline V gene sequence: CDR1 SGHNT, CDR2 YYREEE (reference sequence). This CDR3 has 16 amino acids.

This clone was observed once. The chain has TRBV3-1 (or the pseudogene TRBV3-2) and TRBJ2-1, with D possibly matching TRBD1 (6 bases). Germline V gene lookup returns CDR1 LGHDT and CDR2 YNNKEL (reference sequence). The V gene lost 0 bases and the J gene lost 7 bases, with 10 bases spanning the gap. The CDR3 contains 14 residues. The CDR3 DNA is TGTGCCAGCAGCCAAGATGTCGGGACAAATGAGCAGTTCTTC. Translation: CASSQDVGTNEQFF.

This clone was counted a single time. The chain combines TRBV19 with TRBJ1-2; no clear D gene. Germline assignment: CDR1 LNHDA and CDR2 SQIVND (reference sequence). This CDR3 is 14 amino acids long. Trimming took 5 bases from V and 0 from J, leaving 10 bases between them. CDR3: CASSPQVSNYGYTF. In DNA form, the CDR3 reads TGTGCCAGTAGTCCCCAGGTTTCTAACTATGGCTACACCTTC.

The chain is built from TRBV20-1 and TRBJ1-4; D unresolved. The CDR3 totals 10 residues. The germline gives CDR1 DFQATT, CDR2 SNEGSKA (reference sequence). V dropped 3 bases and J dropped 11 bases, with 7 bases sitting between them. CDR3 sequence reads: CSASRGKLFF. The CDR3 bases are TGCAGTGCTAGTAGAGGGAAACTGTTTTTT.